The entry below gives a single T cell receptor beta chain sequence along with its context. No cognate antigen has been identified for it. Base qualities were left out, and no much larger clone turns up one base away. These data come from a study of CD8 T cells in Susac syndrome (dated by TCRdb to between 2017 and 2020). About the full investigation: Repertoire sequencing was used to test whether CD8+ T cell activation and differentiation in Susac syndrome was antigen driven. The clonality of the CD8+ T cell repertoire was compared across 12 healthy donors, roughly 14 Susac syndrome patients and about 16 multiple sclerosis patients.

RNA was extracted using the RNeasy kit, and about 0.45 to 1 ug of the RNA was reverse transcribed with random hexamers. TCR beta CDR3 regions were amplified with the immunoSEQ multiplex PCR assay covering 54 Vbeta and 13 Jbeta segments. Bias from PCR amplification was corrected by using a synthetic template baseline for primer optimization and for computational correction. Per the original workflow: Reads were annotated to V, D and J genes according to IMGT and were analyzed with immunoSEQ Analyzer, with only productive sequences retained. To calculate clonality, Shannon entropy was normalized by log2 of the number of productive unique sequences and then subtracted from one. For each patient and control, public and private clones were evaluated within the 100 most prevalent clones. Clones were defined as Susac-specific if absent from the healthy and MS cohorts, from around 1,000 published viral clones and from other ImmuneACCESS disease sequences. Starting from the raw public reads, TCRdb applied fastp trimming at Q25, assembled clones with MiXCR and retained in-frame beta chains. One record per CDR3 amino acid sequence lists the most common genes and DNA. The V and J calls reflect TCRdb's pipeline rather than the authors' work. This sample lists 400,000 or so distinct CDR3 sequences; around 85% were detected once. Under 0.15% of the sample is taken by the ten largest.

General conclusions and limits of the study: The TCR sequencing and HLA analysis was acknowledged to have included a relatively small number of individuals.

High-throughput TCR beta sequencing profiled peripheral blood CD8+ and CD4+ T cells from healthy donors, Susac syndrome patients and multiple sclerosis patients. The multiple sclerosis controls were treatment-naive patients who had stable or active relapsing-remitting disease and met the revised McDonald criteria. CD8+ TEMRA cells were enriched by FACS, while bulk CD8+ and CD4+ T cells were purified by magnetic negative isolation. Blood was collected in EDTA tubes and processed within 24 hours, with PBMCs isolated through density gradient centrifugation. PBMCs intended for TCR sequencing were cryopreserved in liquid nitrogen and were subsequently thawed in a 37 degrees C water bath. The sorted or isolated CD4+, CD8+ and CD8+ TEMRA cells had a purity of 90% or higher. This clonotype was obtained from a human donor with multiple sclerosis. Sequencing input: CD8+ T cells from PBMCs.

The bases are TGCGCCAGCAGCCAAGTGGGACAGGGTATCTACGAGCAGTACTTC. Translated, this is CASSQVGQGIYEQYF. The chain employs TRBV4-1 and TRBJ2-7, with 9 bases matching TRBD1. Clipping removes 1 base from V and 3 bases from J, with 4 as the unmatched junction base count. Reading from cysteine to phenylalanine, the CDR3 counts 15 amino acids. Just CDR3 DNA is preserved here, 45 bases in frame from base 1. CDR1 and CDR2, looked up from the germline V gene, are MGHRA and YSYEKL.